This record covers a single T cell receptor beta chain. These data originate in a study of cytomegalovirus exposure and HLA in healthy donors. J lost 6 bases, V lost 2 bases, and 6 bases had no gene match. Germline V gives CDR1 GTSNPN, CDR2 SVGIG (reference sequence). The CDR3 consists of 14 residues. The table came from immunoSEQ multiplex PCR; TCRdb's copy has only in-frame clones and leaves some out. The table lists under 350,000 clones, approximately 86% of them singletons. The chain recombines TRBV30 with TRBJ2-2; the match to TRBD2 covers 7 bases. This receptor was obtained from a woman aged 18-30 years in good health and CMV-seronegative. The sample comprised PBMCs. This CDR3 reads CAWSPTSEAGELFF. Written as DNA, the CDR3 is TGTGCCTGGAGTCCAACTAGCGAGGCCGGGGAGCTGTTTTTT.